One and the same sample provided the 10 T cell receptor beta chains below, sequenced in a study of T-cell memory formation after mild COVID-19 (dated by TCRdb to the early 2020s). Library method: 5' RACE. TCRdb records Illumina NovaSeq 6000 as the sequencer. TCRdb ran its own pipeline on the public reads, namely fastp trimming at Q25 and MiXCR clone calling, and kept in-frame beta chains. Identical CDR3 protein sequences are pooled into one entry, listed with their most common genes and DNA. The sample data list 200,000 to 250,000 distinct CDR3 sequences, and about a sixth of these were observed just once. Around 3.4% of the sample rests with the top ten. The specimen was PBMCs or a T cell subset sorted from them (not recorded which). These receptors all come from a man younger than 35 who had mild COVID-19 (a few samples of this study predate the infection). The sample titles of this study are shuffled in the database, so cell type and time point are left out; the donor was told from shared clones.

This chain joins TRBV4-2 and TRBJ1-2; D is unresolved. Trimming removed 1 base from V and 4 bases from J, with 10 bases in between. Germline V lookup: CDR1 LGHNA, CDR2 YNFKEQ. CDR3 length equals 14 residues. The CDR3: CASSQGGIRYGYTF. CDR3 in DNA: TGTGCCAGCAGCCAAGGCGGCATACGCTATGGCTACACCTTC.

This clonotype has at least ten counts. This chain links TRBV12-3 or TRBV12-4 with TRBJ2-2; D is unclear. Deletions cut 3 bases from V and 6 bases from J, with 8 bases between. The CDR3 is 13 amino acids. The CDR3 coding sequence is TGTGCCAGCAGTTTCGTGCGGCCCGGGGAGCTGTTTTTT. Translating gives CASSFVRPGELFF.

The chain employs TRBV4-3 and TRBJ2-2; maybe TRBD1 (5 bases). V lost 0 bases and J lost 5, with 13 bases in between. This CDR3 is built from 16 residues. In germline, CDR1 is LGHNA, CDR2 YSLEER. The CDR3 sequence: CASSQDRQGWTGELFF. CDR3 in DNA: TGCGCCAGCAGCCAAGATCGGCAGGGCTGGACCGGGGAGCTGTTTTTT.

This sequence joins TRBV12-3 or TRBV12-4 and TRBJ2-7; TRBD1 matches at 7 bases. The J segment lost 4 bases and the V segment lost 5 bases, leaving 8 bases of the junction unmatched. The CDR3 has 14 amino acids. The CDR3 DNA reads as TGTGCCAGCAGTACACCCGGGACAGTTTACGAGCAGTACTTC. It is translated as CASSTPGTVYEQYF.

The CDR3 loop reads CASSEIRSGSPLHF. In DNA, the CDR3 is TGTGCCAGCAGTGAAATTCGTTCGGGTTCACCCCTCCACTTT. The chain joins TRBV2 to TRBJ1-6; D unresolved. This CDR3 is built from 14 residues. CDR1 and CDR2 from the germline V gene are SNHLY and FYNNEI. Trimming removed 2 bases at V and 9 bases at J, with 11 bases between.

This clonotype was counted many times. The V call is TRBV5-1, the J call TRBJ2-5; the D gene could be TRBD1 or TRBD2 (6 bases each). Germline lookup yields CDR1 SGHRS and CDR2 YFSETQ. The V and J ends lost 3 bases and 4 bases respectively, with 13 bases between them. The CDR3 has 14 amino acids. CDR3 region: CASSSGGPGETQYF. In DNA, the CDR3 is TGCGCCAGCAGCTCCGGGGGCCCCGGAGAGACCCAGTACTTC.

This clonotype has just a few counts. The CDR3 DNA sequence: TGTGCCAGCAGCATCAGCGGGGGCCACACCGGGGAGCTGTTTTTT. This codes for CASSISGGHTGELFF. The rearrangement uses TRBV7-3 and TRBJ2-2; 8 positions match TRBD2. The ends lost 5 bases at V and 3 bases at J; junction bases unmatched: 5. CDR1 is SGHTA and CDR2 is FQGTGA in the germline V gene. This CDR3 is built from 15 residues.

The V call is TRBV6-2 or TRBV6-3, the J call TRBJ2-7, with 7 positions matching TRBD1. Germline loops: CDR1 MNHEY, CDR2 SVGEGT. The CDR3 length is 15 residues. V was pared by 0 bases and J by 3 bases, with 5 bases of the junction left unmatched. CDR3 in DNA: TGTGCCAGCAGTTACTCTCCGCAGGGGGTCTACGAGCAGTACTTC. This encodes CASSYSPQGVYEQYF.

V is TRBV2 and J is TRBJ2-2, with D uncertain. The CDR3 totals 15 residues. With 6 bases removed from V and 6 bases from J, the gap between germline ends came to 17 bases. The germline V gene encodes CDR1 SNHLY and CDR2 FYNNEI. In DNA, the CDR3 is TGTGCCAGCAGGAGAGACGCCGCGACCGCCGGGGAGCTGTTTTTT. Its protein product is CASRRDAATAGELFF.

The CDR3 region is CASSLGPPGNTIYF. DNA for the CDR3: TGTGCCAGCAGCCTAGGCCCTCCGGGAAACACCATATATTTT. V and J are TRBV3-1 and TRBJ1-3; D remains unclear. In germline, CDR1 is LGHDT, CDR2 YNNKEL (reference sequence). Trimming stripped 4 bases from V and 4 bases from J, with 11 bases between. This CDR3 has 14 residues.